The next 29 T cell receptor beta chains were all read from a single sample in a study of identical twins. TCRdb re-called the 5' RACE reads with MiXCR, one entry per CDR3 protein. Here the sample spans approximately 230,000 distinct CDR3 sequences, over 5.5% being singletons. These same records also appear under a second study, on T cells expressing NK-cell markers.

Sequencing input: CD8+ T cells sorted from blood. The receptors stem from a woman in her late teens or twenties in good health.

The genes are TRBV11-2 and TRBJ1-1; the D gene is possibly TRBD1 (5 bases). Trimming cost V 6 bases and J 3 bases, with 11 bases left between them. The length of the CDR3 is 13 residues. The V gene's germline CDR1 is SGHAT and CDR2 FQNNGV. As DNA, the CDR3 is TGTGCCAGCAGGGACCGGGACCACACTGAAGCTTTCTTT. This encodes CASRDRDHTEAFF.

This clonotype occurred many times. The rearrangement joins TRBV27 to TRBJ1-5, with D maybe TRBD1 (5 bases). Trimming cost V 4 bases and J 5 bases, with 9 bases left between them. Germline V gene data show CDR1 as MNHEY and CDR2 as SMNVEV (reference sequence). This CDR3 contains 13 residues. In DNA, the CDR3 is TGTGCCAGCAGTTCAGGGCCAGATCAGCCCCAGCATTTT. This translates into CASSSGPDQPQHF.

This clonotype was counted between two and nine times. CDR3 protein: CASSLAKDEQYF. In nucleotides, the CDR3 is TGTGCCAGCAGTCTCGCCAAGGACGAGCAGTACTTC. The V and J genes are TRBV12-3 or TRBV12-4 and TRBJ2-7; D gene uncertain. V was pared by 5 bases and J by 5 bases, with 10 bases between. The CDR3 is 12 residues long.

This clonotype appeared a few times. V and J are TRBV5-6 and TRBJ1-4; D gene uncertain. Germline-derived CDR1 and CDR2 are SGHDT and YYEEEE. V lost 4 bases and J 7 bases, leaving 11 bases between the germline ends. The CDR3 has 13 residues. The CDR3 is CASSPAGGEKLFF. The CDR3 DNA sequence: TGTGCCAGCAGCCCCGCCGGCGGTGAAAAACTGTTTTTT.

This clonotype was counted between two and nine times. The chain uses TRBV12-3 or TRBV12-4 and TRBJ2-2; a possible D gene is TRBD1 (5 bases). V shed 3 bases and J shed 4 bases, with 12 bases lying between them. The CDR3 consists of 15 residues. CDR3: CASSFLGRATGELFF. The CDR3, as DNA: TGTGCCAGCAGTTTCCTGGGCAGGGCCACCGGGGAGCTGTTTTTT.

This chain uses TRBV27 with TRBJ1-5; D possibly corresponds to TRBD1 (6 bases). CDR3 length equals 14 residues. CDR1 is MNHEY and CDR2 is SMNVEV in the germline V gene (reference sequence). Trimming pared 8 bases from V and 7 bases from J, leaving 18 bases between. DNA of the CDR3: TGTGCCAGCGCAGCGACAGGTCTGGAGCAGCCCCAGCATTTT. Its protein product is CASAATGLEQPQHF.

This clonotype has at least ten counts. The chain couples TRBV7-9 to TRBJ1-1; tentatively, D is TRBD1 (5 bases). CDR3 length: 16 amino acids. Germline V gene sequence: CDR1 SEHNR, CDR2 FQNEAQ (reference sequence). Trimming removed 1 base from V and 0 bases from J, with 12 bases in between. CDR3 sequence: CASSLGLGGVNTEAFF. Here the CDR3 DNA reads TGTGCCAGCAGCTTAGGGTTGGGGGGGGTGAACACTGAAGCTTTCTTT. The full variable domain, completed using reference TRBV7-9 and TRBJ1-1, is DTGVSQNPRHKITKRGQNVTFRCDPISEHNRLYWYRQTLGQGPEFLTYFQNEAQLEKSRLLSDRFSAERPKGSFSTLEIQRTEQGDSAMYLCASSLGLGGVNTEAFFGQGTRLTVV.

This clonotype was counted between two and nine times. The rearrangement links TRBV4-3 to TRBJ2-5; TRBD2 might be the D (6 bases). This CDR3 has 15 residues. CDR1 LGHNA and CDR2 YSLEER come from the germline V gene. Trimming took off 0 bases at V and 6 bases at J, with 14 bases between the two ends. The CDR3 protein is CASSQDHGSIQTQYF. CDR3 nucleotide sequence: TGCGCCAGCAGCCAAGATCACGGGAGTATTCAGACCCAGTACTTC.

This chain's CDR3 is CASSFWENTGELFF. The DNA of the CDR3 is TGTGCCAGCAGCTTCTGGGAGAACACCGGGGAGCTGTTTTTT. The chain couples TRBV11-3 to TRBJ2-2; D unresolved. CDR3 length: 14 residues. Trimming removed 3 bases from V and 1 base from J, with 6 bases in between. Per germline, CDR1 SGHNT and CDR2 YENEEA. Supplemented by reference TRBV11-3 and TRBJ2-2, the full variable domain reads EAGVVQSPRYKIIEKKQPVAFWCNPISGHNTLYWYLQNLGQGPELLIRYENEEAVDDSQLPKDRFSAERLKGVDSTLKIQPAELGDSAVYLCASSFWENTGELFFGEGSRLTVL.

This clonotype was seen more than once but under ten times. The gene calls are TRBV11-2 and TRBJ1-4, with D perhaps TRBD1 (5 bases). The V end was cut by 3 bases, the J end by 6 bases, with 11 bases between. The CDR3 is 14 amino acids. Per the germline V gene, CDR1 is SGHAT and CDR2 is FQNNGV. DNA of the CDR3: TGTGCCAGCAGCTTTCTCGGAGGGGATGAAAAACTGTTTTTT. This gives the protein CASSFLGGDEKLFF.

The sample holds many counts of this clonotype. The genes are TRBV4-1 and TRBJ2-7, with 11 bases that match TRBD2. Germline V gene lookup returns CDR1 MGHRA and CDR2 YSYEKL. The CDR3 runs to 14 residues. V lost 3 bases to trimming and J lost 6 bases; unmatched junction nucleotides: 4. The CDR3 nucleotides read TGCGCCAGCAGCCAGACTAGCGGGATGAGCGAGCAGTACTTC. This translates into CASSQTSGMSEQYF.

The chain is built from TRBV10-2 and TRBJ2-1; TRBD2 agrees at 7 bases. The CDR3 totals 15 residues. Trimming took 2 bases from V and 9 from J; bases not matched to a gene: 10. Germline V lookup: CDR1 WSHSY, CDR2 SAAADI. CDR3 coding DNA: TGCGCCAGCAGTGAGGGACTCCGGGGGGTTTCTGAGCAGTTCTTC. This translates into CASSEGLRGVSEQFF.

The V gene is TRBV9, the J gene TRBJ2-7; 7 nucleotides match TRBD2. Germline V lookup: CDR1 SGDLS, CDR2 YYNGEE. CDR3 length: 18 residues. J lost 2 bases, V lost 0 bases, and 14 bases had no gene match. This CDR3 reads CASSVGPGTTRAAYEQYF. The CDR3 coding sequence is TGTGCCAGCAGCGTAGGCCCGGGGACTACTCGGGCCGCCTACGAGCAGTACTTC.

This clonotype has just a few counts. The V gene is TRBV7-2, the J gene TRBJ1-4, with D unclear. The CDR3 covers 15 residues. Trimming shortened V by 5 bases and J by 0 bases, and 10 bases separated the two germline ends. The V gene's germline CDR1 is SGHTA and CDR2 FQGNSA. CDR3 nucleotide sequence: TGTGCCAGCAGCAATCCCGCCGCAACTAATGAAAAACTGTTTTTT. Protein sequence: CASSNPAATNEKLFF. The full variable domain, its missing parts supplied by reference TRBV7-2 and TRBJ1-4, is GAGVSQSPSNKVTEKGKDVELRCDPISGHTALYWYRQSLGQGLEFLIYFQGNSAPDKSGLPSDRFSAERTGGSVSTLTIQRTQQEDSAVYLCASSNPAATNEKLFFGSGTQLSVL.

The chain uses TRBV29-1 and TRBJ2-1; D might be TRBD2 (6 bases). Germline CDR1 and CDR2: SQVTM and ANQGSEA. The CDR3 consists of 12 residues. The V gene lost 6 bases and the J gene lost 3 bases, with 9 bases spanning the gap. In DNA form, the CDR3 reads TGCAGCGTCCCGACTAGCTACAATGAGCAGTTCTTC. Translated: CSVPTSYNEQFF.

This clonotype came up a few times. This rearrangement joins TRBV10-3 to TRBJ1-5; TRBD1 aligns across 10 bases. The V and J ends lost 2 bases and 5 bases, in that order; junction bases with no gene match: 3. The CDR3 length is 15 residues. Per germline, CDR1 ENHRY and CDR2 SYGVKD. CDR3 in DNA: TGTGCCATCAGTGAGGGGACAGGGGAGGATCAGCCCCAGCATTTT. This gives the protein CAISEGTGEDQPQHF.

A note on this clonotype: One junction end disagrees with the germline gene, perhaps due to a read error. V and J are TRBV3-1 and TRBJ2-1, with D perhaps TRBD1 (6 bases). This CDR3 has 17 residues. Germline loops: CDR1 LGHDT, CDR2 YNNKEL (reference sequence). The CDR3 DNA sequence: TGTGCCACCAGCAAGGAGGTCGCTTGGGGGCCTGGTAGTGAGCAGTTCTTC. Translated: CATSKEVAWGPGSEQFF.

The table lists this clonotype with a few counts. The CDR3 DNA is TGTGCCAGCAGCCCCACCCGGGACAGGGGCCGGGATACGCAGTATTTT. Amino acid sequence: CASSPTRDRGRDTQYF. This sequence joins TRBV7-9 and TRBJ2-3; 10 positions match TRBD1. Germline-derived CDR1 and CDR2 are SEHNR and FQNEAQ (reference sequence). This CDR3 is built from 16 residues. After removal of 5 bases from V and 6 bases from J, the junction contained 11 bases not matched to a gene.

J is TRBJ2-3 and V is TRBV30, with no clear D. Germline CDR1 is GTSNPN and CDR2 is SVGIG (reference sequence). The CDR3 is made up of 13 amino acids. V was pared by 0 bases and J by 1 base, with 5 bases between. The CDR3 reads CAWSVTGTDTQYF. The DNA of the CDR3 is TGTGCCTGGAGTGTAACAGGCACAGATACGCAGTATTTT. Complete variable domain (other parts from reference TRBV30 and TRBJ2-3): SQTIHQWPATLVQPVGSPLSLECTVEGTSNPNLYWYRQAAGRGLQLLFYSVGIGQISSEVPQNLSASRPQDRQFILSSKKLLLSDSGFYLCAWSVTGTDTQYFGPGTRLTVL.

This clonotype was observed a handful of times. The chain uses TRBV7-8 and TRBJ2-3; tentatively, D is TRBD2 (7 bases). The CDR3 totals 16 residues. Trimming removed 5 bases at V and 0 bases at J, with 15 bases between. Germline-derived CDR1 and CDR2 are SGHVS and FQNEAQ. The DNA for the CDR3 is TGTGCCAGCAGCGAAGAAGGCGGGGGCAGCACAGATACGCAGTATTTT. Amino acids: CASSEEGGGSTDTQYF.

This clonotype came up many times. This chain uses TRBV12-3 or TRBV12-4 with TRBJ2-7; D is perhaps TRBD2 (7 bases). The CDR3 is 14 residues long. V lost 8 bases to trimming and J lost 4 bases, with 18 bases between them. The CDR3: CASGWGGAQYEQYF. In nucleotides, the CDR3 is TGTGCCAGCGGTTGGGGGGGCGCCCAGTACGAGCAGTACTTC.

This clonotype was seen at least ten times. The gene calls are TRBV4-1 and TRBJ1-1; TRBD1 matches 8 bases. CDR1 MGHRA and CDR2 YSYEKL come from the germline V gene. The CDR3 has 16 residues. V lost 0 bases to trimming and J lost 4 bases; unmatched junction nucleotides: 7. The DNA of the CDR3 is TGCGCCAGCAGCCAAGATCCCAGGGGGCAGAGCACTGAAGCTTTCTTT. Translated: CASSQDPRGQSTEAFF.

The chain has TRBV12-3 or TRBV12-4 and TRBJ2-5, with 9 bases lining up with TRBD2. V trimming: 3 bases; J trimming: 0 bases; junction bases outside the gene matches: 5. The CDR3 sequence is 16 residues long. Here the CDR3 reads CASSLGTSGHQETQYF. For the CDR3, the DNA is TGTGCCAGCAGTTTGGGAACTAGCGGGCACCAAGAGACCCAGTACTTC.

The rearrangement links TRBV7-9 to TRBJ2-7, with 10 bases identical to TRBD2. CDR1 and CDR2 (germline): SEHNR, FQNEAQ (reference sequence). V lost 5 bases and J lost 2; bases outside the gene matches: 3. The CDR3 extends over 14 amino acids. The CDR3 region is CASSQAGGAYEQYF. The CDR3 DNA follows: TGTGCCAGCAGCCAAGCGGGAGGGGCCTACGAGCAGTACTTC.

The rearrangement joins TRBV11-2 to TRBJ2-1, with 7 bases matching TRBD2. Per germline, CDR1 SGHAT and CDR2 FQNNGV. Trimming cost V 5 bases and J 4 bases; bases outside gene matches: 8. The CDR3 runs 15 residues. Here the CDR3 reads CASSGRWEGYNEQFF. In nucleotides, the CDR3 is TGTGCCAGCAGCGGTCGATGGGAGGGATACAATGAGCAGTTCTTC.

The chain joins TRBV12-3 or TRBV12-4 to TRBJ2-7; D remains unclear. This CDR3 comprises 14 residues. The V and J ends lost 1 base and 6 bases respectively, with 13 bases between them. The CDR3 loop is CASSLDSVGGEQYF. CDR3 DNA sequence: TGTGCCAGCAGTTTAGATTCTGTGGGCGGCGAGCAGTACTTC.

V gene TRBV4-3 combines with J gene TRBJ2-1; TRBD1 matches 7 bases. This CDR3 is 16 amino acids long. Germline CDR1 is LGHNA and CDR2 is YSLEER. J lost 2 bases, V lost 1 base, and 5 bases had no gene match. The CDR3 DNA reads as TGCGCCAGCAGCCAAGTCACACAGGGGACCTACAATGAGCAGTTCTTC. Translating it yields CASSQVTQGTYNEQFF.

In its sample, this clonotype was seen a few times. V usage is TRBV6-1 and J usage is TRBJ2-4; the match to TRBD2 covers 7 bases. Germline-derived CDR1 and CDR2 are MNHNS and SASEGT. Trimming took 6 bases from V and 1 from J; bases not matched to a gene: 12. There are 17 residues in the CDR3. The CDR3 DNA sequence: TGTGCCAGCAGAACCTACGGGACTACGGAGGCCAAAAACATTCAGTACTTC. Translation: CASRTYGTTEAKNIQYF.

On this clonotype: At one of its ends the junction is not consistent with the germline gene, which may arise from a read error. The DNA for the CDR3 is TGTGCCAGCAGTTTAGGGTCCTCGAGCAATCAGCCCCAGCATTTT. Protein: CASSLGSSSNQPQHF. The chain has TRBV7-8 and TRBJ1-5; D gene ambiguous. CDR1 is SGHVS and CDR2 is FQNEAQ in the germline V gene. The CDR3 contains 15 residues.